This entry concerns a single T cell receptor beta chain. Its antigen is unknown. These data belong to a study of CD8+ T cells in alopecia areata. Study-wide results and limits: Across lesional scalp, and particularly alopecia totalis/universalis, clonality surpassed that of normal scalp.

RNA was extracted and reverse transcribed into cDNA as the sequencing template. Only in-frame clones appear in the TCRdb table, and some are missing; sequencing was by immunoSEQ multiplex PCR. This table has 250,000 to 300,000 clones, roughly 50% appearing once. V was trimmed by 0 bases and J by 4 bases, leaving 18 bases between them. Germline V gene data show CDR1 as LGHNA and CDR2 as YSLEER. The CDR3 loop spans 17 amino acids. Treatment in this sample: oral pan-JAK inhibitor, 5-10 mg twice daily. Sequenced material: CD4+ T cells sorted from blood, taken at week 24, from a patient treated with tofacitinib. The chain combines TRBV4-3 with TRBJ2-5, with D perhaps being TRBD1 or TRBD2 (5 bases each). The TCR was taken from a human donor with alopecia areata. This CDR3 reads CASSQDSSTGPRETQYF. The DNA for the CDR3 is TGCGCCAGCAGCCAAGACTCTTCGACGGGACCTAGAGAGACCCAGTACTTC.